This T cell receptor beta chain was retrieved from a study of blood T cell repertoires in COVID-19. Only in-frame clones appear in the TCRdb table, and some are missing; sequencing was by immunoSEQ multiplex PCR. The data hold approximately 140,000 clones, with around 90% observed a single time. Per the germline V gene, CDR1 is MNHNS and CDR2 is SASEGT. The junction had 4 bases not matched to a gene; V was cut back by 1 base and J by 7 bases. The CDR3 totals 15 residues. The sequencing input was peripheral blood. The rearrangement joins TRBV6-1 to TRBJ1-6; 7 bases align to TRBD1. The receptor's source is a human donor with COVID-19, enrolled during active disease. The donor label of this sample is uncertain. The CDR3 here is CASSEGQGENSPLHF. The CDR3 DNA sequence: TGTGCCAGCAGTGAAGGCCAGGGGGAAAATTCACCCCTCCACTTT.